This TCR beta chain comes out of a study of vaccination effects on CD4 cells after COVID-19. Study-level information: Once vaccinated, three convalescent patients were sampled both early and late afterward.

Study-wide findings and caveats: Convalescents' post-vaccine spike-reactive clones were mainly new, vaccine-induced. There was marked clonal contraction among infection- and vaccine-induced clones late after vaccination.

CD4+ T cell isolation took place after more than eight days of culture. Sometime from March through December 2020, the person acquired a SARS-CoV-2 infection that PCR confirmed. Each participant received a vaccine that was either BNT162b2 or mRNA-1273, given as two doses. It was on days 3 and 7 that half the medium was replaced with IL-2 medium. The CDR3 has 14 residues. With 1 base clipped from V and 8 bases from J, the junction kept 7 bases outside the gene matches. Germline V CDR1 and CDR2: MNHNS, SASEGT. This clone has a single count. The antigen is undetermined. The protocol was immunoSEQ multiplex PCR, while the TCRdb copy is restricted to in-frame clones and leaves out a portion. The profile shows 40,000 to 45,000 clones, around 80% of them singletons.

The receptor was derived from a human donor who had a prior SARS-CoV-2 infection. The specimen comprised CD4+ T cells from PBMCs cultured without peptide, sampled after COVID-19 vaccination. This chain uses TRBV6-1 with TRBJ1-2, with 7 bases aligning to TRBD1. CDR3 loop: CASSEVRQGGGYTF. CDR3 sequence (DNA): TGTGCCAGCAGTGAAGTCCGACAGGGTGGGGGCTACACCTTC.